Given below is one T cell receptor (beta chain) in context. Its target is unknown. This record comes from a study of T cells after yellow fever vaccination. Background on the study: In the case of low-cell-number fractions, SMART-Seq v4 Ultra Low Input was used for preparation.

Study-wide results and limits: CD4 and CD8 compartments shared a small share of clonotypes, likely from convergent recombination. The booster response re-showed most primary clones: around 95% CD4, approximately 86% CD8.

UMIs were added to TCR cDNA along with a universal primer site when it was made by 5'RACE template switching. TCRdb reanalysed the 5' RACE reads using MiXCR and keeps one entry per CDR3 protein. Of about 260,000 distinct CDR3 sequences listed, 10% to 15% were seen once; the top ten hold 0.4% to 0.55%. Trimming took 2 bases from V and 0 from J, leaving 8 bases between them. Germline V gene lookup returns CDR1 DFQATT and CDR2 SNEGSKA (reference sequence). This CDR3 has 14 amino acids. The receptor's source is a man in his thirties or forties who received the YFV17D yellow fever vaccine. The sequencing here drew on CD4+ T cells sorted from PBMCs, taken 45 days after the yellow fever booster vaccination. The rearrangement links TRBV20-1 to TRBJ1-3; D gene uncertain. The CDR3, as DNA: TGCAGTGCTAGACAGGCCTCCTCTGGAAACACCATATATTTT. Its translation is CSARQASSGNTIYF.